These T cell receptor beta chains were read from a single sample in a study of glioma-infiltrating T cells after dendritic cell vaccination. TCRdb's copy holds only in-frame clones and misses some; the assay was immunoSEQ multiplex PCR. This sample yields some 90,000 clones, of which about 81% are seen a single time; over 2% belongs to the top ten. Source: blood, taken after dendritic cell vaccination. These receptor sequences come from a human donor with glioblastoma. The CDR3 runs from the conserved cysteine through the conserved F or W. The order of the fields is CDR3 DNA, CDR3 protein, J gene, clone size, D gene, V gene. The D gene is left open where the match is weak. A clone size is listed for some rows: how often the clone was seen (once, few, many), or a class if it is expanded.

TGTGCCTGGAGTACCCCGACAGGGGGCGCATCGGCTAATGAAAAACTGTTTTTT	CAWSTPTGGASANEKLFF	TRBJ1-4	.	TRBD1	TRBV30
TGTGCCAGCAGCTACACAGGGGACGGAAACACCATATATTTT	CASSYTGDGNTIYF	TRBJ1-3	.	TRBD1	TRBV7-9
TGTGCCAGCAGTCGAATCAGGGATACTAATGAAAAACTGTTTTTT	CASSRIRDTNEKLFF	TRBJ1-4	.	.	TRBV6-1
TGTGCCAGCAGTCCCGATAAGAGTCAGCCCCAGCATTTT	CASSPDKSQPQHF	TRBJ1-5	.	.	TRBV6-5
TGTGCCAGCAGCTTGGACAGAAGCTCTGGGGCCAACGTCCTGACTTTC	CASSLDRSSGANVLTF	TRBJ2-6	once	.	TRBV7-6
TGCGCCAGCAGCTTGGGTGGGGCAGGGGTCTACGAGCAGTACTTC	CASSLGGAGVYEQYF	TRBJ2-7	once	.	TRBV5-1
TGTGCCTGGAGTGTAAGAGGGTTGGAGACCCAGTACTTC	CAWSVRGLETQYF	TRBJ2-5	.	.	TRBV30
TGTGCCAGCCTTTCCGGGTACGAGCAGTACTTC	CASLSGYEQYF	TRBJ2-7	.	.	TRBV6-1
TGTGCCAGCAGCCCGAGGACAGGATTGCTGTTTTTT	CASSPRTGLLFF	TRBJ2-2	.	TRBD1	TRBV7-6
TGCGCCAGCAGCCTGCGGACAGGACCGAACACCGGGGAGCTGTTTTTT	CASSLRTGPNTGELFF	TRBJ2-2	.	TRBD1	TRBV4-1
TGCGCCAGCAAACTAGCCGGGGCCACAGATACGCAGTATTTT	CASKLAGATDTQYF	TRBJ2-3	.	.	TRBV5-1
TGCGCCAGCAGCCATACACTACTAGCGGGGCGCCAAGAGACCCAGTACTTC	CASSHTLLAGRQETQYF	TRBJ2-5	.	TRBD2	TRBV4-1
TGTGCCAGCAGTTTATCGCCCTTGGTCTCCCAGGGCATGGCCTACGAGCAGTACTTC	CASSLSPLVSQGMAYEQYF	TRBJ2-7	.	.	TRBV27
TGTGCCAGCAGCCCGGATCCGGGACTAGTTCAAGAGACCCAGTACTTC	CASSPDPGLVQETQYF	TRBJ2-5	.	TRBD2	TRBV5-4
TGTGCCAGCGCCACAGAGAACACTGAAGCTTTCTTT	CASATENTEAFF	TRBJ1-1	.	.	TRBV18
TGCGCCAGCAGCAATGAGAATAATGAAAAACTGTTTTTT	CASSNENNEKLFF	TRBJ1-4	.	.	TRBV5-1
TGTGCCAGCAGTGCCCAAATAGCGGCCATCCAAGAGACCCAGTACTTC	CASSAQIAAIQETQYF	TRBJ2-5	.	.	TRBV6-6
TGTGCCAGCAGTAAACAGGGATTCGCTTTCTTT	CASSKQGFAFF	TRBJ1-1	once	.	TRBV6-5
TGCAGTGCCCCCCCTGACTATGGCTACACCTTC	CSAPPDYGYTF	TRBJ1-2	.	.	TRBV20-1
TGTGCCAGTAGTGGTCTAGCGGGGAGAGAGACCCAGTACTTC	CASSGLAGRETQYF	TRBJ2-5	.	TRBD2	TRBV19
TGTGCCAGCAGCTTAGCCCCCCCAAACCGGGACAGGGTATTTGGCTACACCTTC	CASSLAPPNRDRVFGYTF	TRBJ1-2	.	TRBD1	TRBV7-9
TGTGCCAGCAGCGCCGGACTAGCGGGCTGGAATGAGCAGTTCTTC	CASSAGLAGWNEQFF	TRBJ2-1	once	TRBD2	TRBV9
TGTGCCAGCAGCTCCTTACGGGAGTCCGGTGAGCAGTTCTTC	CASSSLRESGEQFF	TRBJ2-1	once	.	TRBV5-4
TGTGCCAGCAGCGTAGCTGGACAGGGGGGATATGGCACAGATACGCAGTATTTT	CASSVAGQGGYGTDTQYF	TRBJ2-3	.	TRBD1	TRBV9
TGTGCCAGCAGTGAACCAAATCAGCCCCAGCATTTT	CASSEPNQPQHF	TRBJ1-5	few	.	TRBV2
TGTGCCAGCTTACCTATGGGGACAGGGTTTTCCGAGCAGTACTTC	CASLPMGTGFSEQYF	TRBJ2-7	few	TRBD1	TRBV6-1
TGTGCCAGCAGCTTAGAGCGGCAGGGGGCTACTGAAGCTTTCTTT	CASSLERQGATEAFF	TRBJ1-1	.	TRBD1	TRBV7-2
TGTGCCATCAGTGAGACAGGGTCCTTCGTGCGCTACACCTTC	CAISETGSFVRYTF	TRBJ1-2	few	.	TRBV10-3
TGTGCCAGCTCACGGGACAGCGGTTCACCCCTCCACTTT	CASSRDSGSPLHF	TRBJ1-6	.	TRBD1	TRBV18
TGTGCTAGTGGGAGAGAGGGAGGACCCTATGGCTACACCTTC	CASGREGGPYGYTF	TRBJ1-2	.	.	TRBV12-5
TGTGCCAGCAGTTACTCGGGACTAGCCAAAAACATTCAGTACTTC	CASSYSGLAKNIQYF	TRBJ2-4	.	.	TRBV6-5
TGTGCCAGCAGCAACAAGGTCCTAGCGGAGCCCACGAACACCGGGGAGCTGTTTTTT	CASSNKVLAEPTNTGELFF	TRBJ2-2	.	TRBD2	TRBV4-2
TGTGCCAGCAGCGTAGAAGCCTTCCCCCCAGAGACCCAGTACTTC	CASSVEAFPPETQYF	TRBJ2-5	few	.	TRBV9
TGCGCCAGCAGCCCCTTCACACAGGCGACCTCCTACGAGCAGTACTTC	CASSPFTQATSYEQYF	TRBJ2-7	.	.	TRBV5-1
TGTGCCTGGATGGGCAGAACCGGGGAGCTGTTTTTT	CAWMGRTGELFF	TRBJ2-2	.	.	TRBV30
TGTGCCAGCAGCTTAGCGTTGGCTACAGGGAACATTCAGTACTTC	CASSLALATGNIQYF	TRBJ2-4	.	.	TRBV7-9
TGTGCCAGCAGCCCTCGCCGGAGGGTAGAAGGGGAAGAGCAGTACTTC	CASSPRRRVEGEEQYF	TRBJ2-7	.	.	TRBV5-4
TGTGCCAGCACAGACATGAACACTGAAGCTTTCTTT	CASTDMNTEAFF	TRBJ1-1	once	.	TRBV7-9
TGTGCCAGCAGCTTAGGTTGGACAGGAGTGGTCGATGAGCAGTTCTTC	CASSLGWTGVVDEQFF	TRBJ2-1	.	TRBD1	TRBV11-1
TGTGCTAGTGCCCGACTAGCGGGGTCCTACGAGCAGTACTTC	CASARLAGSYEQYF	TRBJ2-7	once	TRBD2	TRBV12-5